These T cell receptor beta chains were read from a single sample in a study of identical twins. TCRdb independently ran MiXCR on the 5' RACE reads; one entry per CDR3 protein. Here the sample spans hundreds of thousands of distinct CDR3 sequences, roughly 7% being singletons. The data also belong to a second study, concerning yellow fever vaccine responses in identical twins.

The sample was memory (CD45RO+) T cells sorted from blood. Source of these receptors: a woman aged 18 to 35 in good health. Both conserved end residues are part of each CDR3. The D gene is left open where the match is weak. For some rows the clone size is stated as once, few or many, or as a class when expanded; others skip it.

j_gene,v_gene,d_gene,len,abundance,CDR3aa,CDR3nt
TRBJ2-7,TRBV7-2,NA,15,many,CASSYSGLSSGEQYF,TGTGCCAGCAGCTACTCAGGGCTCAGTTCTGGGGAGCAGTACTTC
TRBJ2-7,TRBV5-1,NA,14,NA,CASAKDRVHYEQYF,TGCGCCAGCGCAAAAGACAGAGTTCATTACGAGCAGTACTTC
TRBJ2-7,TRBV5-1,TRBD2,13,few,CASSLAEPYEQYF,TGCGCCAGCAGCCTAGCGGAGCCCTACGAGCAGTACTTC
TRBJ1-2,TRBV3-1,TRBD1,16,many,CASSLRPDRGSYGYTF,TGTGCCAGCAGCCTACGTCCGGACAGGGGTTCGTATGGCTACACCTTC
TRBJ1-3,TRBV2,NA,15,many,CASSRDGNSGNTIYF,TGTGCCAGCAGTCGCGACGGCAACTCTGGAAACACCATATATTTT
TRBJ2-5,TRBV4-1,NA,13,many,CASSQIRGETQYF,TGCGCCAGCAGCCAAATCAGGGGAGAGACCCAGTACTTC
TRBJ2-7,TRBV20-1,TRBD1,15,NA,CSAPRGDRGNYEQYF,TGCAGTGCCCCCCGTGGAGACAGGGGGAATTACGAGCAGTACTTC
TRBJ1-4,TRBV9,TRBD1,14,NA,CASSPWDSGEKLFF,TGTGCCAGCAGCCCTTGGGACAGTGGGGAAAAACTGTTTTTT
TRBJ2-1,TRBV29-1,NA,12,many,CSVSGQSNEQFF,TGCAGCGTTTCTGGACAAAGCAATGAGCAGTTCTTC
TRBJ2-2,TRBV25-1,NA,17,many,CASSETQGRVNTGELFF,TGTGCCAGCAGTGAGACTCAGGGGCGCGTGAACACCGGGGAGCTGTTTTTT
TRBJ2-7,TRBV7-8,TRBD1,14,few,CASSDRDRTYEQYF,TGTGCCAGCAGCGACCGGGACAGAACCTACGAGCAGTACTTC
TRBJ2-3,TRBV7-9,NA,15,many,CASSPRSGYTDTQYF,TGTGCCAGCAGCCCGCGGTCGGGGTACACAGATACGCAGTATTTT
TRBJ1-1,TRBV12-3/TRBV12-4,TRBD1,12,many,CASDGQGRLAFF,TGTGCCAGCGACGGACAGGGGCGCTTAGCTTTCTTT
TRBJ2-3,TRBV7-2,NA,12,NA,CASSPLVDTQYF,TGTGCCAGCAGCCCCCTGGTGGATACGCAGTATTTT
TRBJ2-1,TRBV2,NA,15,many,CASSPDGFSYNEQFF,TGTGCCAGCAGCCCTGACGGGTTCAGTTACAATGAGCAGTTCTTC
TRBJ2-1,TRBV10-3,TRBD1,12,many,CAISERTGEQFF,TGTGCCATCAGTGAGCGGACAGGTGAGCAGTTCTTC
TRBJ2-1,TRBV20-1,TRBD2,16,many,CSARLAGAKIYNEQFF,TGCAGTGCTAGGCTAGCGGGGGCCAAAATCTACAATGAGCAGTTCTTC
TRBJ2-3,TRBV9,NA,13,few,CASSVEFGDTQYF,TGTGCCAGCAGCGTAGAGTTCGGAGATACGCAGTATTTT
TRBJ2-3,TRBV20-1,TRBD2,15,few,CSAWTSGGLTDTQYF,TGCAGTGCTTGGACTAGCGGGGGGTTGACAGATACGCAGTATTTT
TRBJ2-7,TRBV7-6,TRBD2,17,few,CASSSGPLAGGHHEQYF,TGTGCCAGCAGCTCCGGTCCCCTAGCGGGAGGGCACCACGAGCAGTACTTC
TRBJ1-4,TRBV7-2,NA,14,few,CASSYGGAGEKLFF,TGTGCCAGCAGCTATGGGGGGGCTGGGGAAAAACTGTTTTTT
TRBJ2-2,TRBV9,NA,17,many,CASSPRRNGQFTGELFF,TGTGCCAGCAGCCCACGTAGGAATGGACAATTCACCGGGGAGCTGTTTTTT
TRBJ1-2,TRBV28,NA,15,NA,CASSPETEWNYGYTF,TGTGCCAGCAGTCCTGAGACAGAATGGAACTATGGCTACACCTTC
TRBJ1-2,TRBV24-1,NA,12,few,CATRGDTHGYTF,TGTGCCACCAGGGGAGACACACATGGCTACACCTTC
TRBJ2-7,TRBV6-5,NA,12,many,CASSSSRYEQYF,TGTGCCAGCAGTTCGTCGAGGTACGAGCAGTACTTC
TRBJ1-5,TRBV12-3/TRBV12-4,TRBD1,14,many,CASKQGQRDQPQHF,TGTGCCAGCAAACAGGGACAGCGGGATCAGCCCCAGCATTTT
TRBJ2-1,TRBV28,TRBD2,18,few,CASRGTSGGLGSYNEQFF,TGTGCCAGCAGAGGGACTAGCGGGGGATTAGGGTCCTACAATGAGCAGTTCTTC
TRBJ2-1,TRBV24-1,TRBD1,18,NA,CATFGTDSFRSSYNEQFF,TGTGCCACCTTTGGGACAGATTCATTTAGAAGCTCCTACAATGAGCAGTTCTTC
TRBJ2-5,TRBV12-3/TRBV12-4,TRBD2,16,many,CASSFSWRGDQETQYF,TGTGCCAGCAGTTTCTCCTGGCGGGGGGACCAAGAGACCCAGTACTTC
TRBJ2-3,TRBV12-3/TRBV12-4,NA,16,NA,CASSTYQWIGRDTQYF,TGTGCCAGCAGTACCTACCAGTGGATCGGCCGAGATACGCAGTATTTT
TRBJ2-7,TRBV28,TRBD2,15,few,CASSSSGRWPYEQYF,TGTGCCAGCAGTTCCAGCGGGAGATGGCCCTACGAGCAGTACTTC
TRBJ2-1,TRBV5-1,NA,14,many,CASSISGGSNEQFF,TGCGCCAGCAGCATATCCGGGGGCTCTAATGAGCAGTTCTTC
TRBJ2-1,TRBV5-1,TRBD1,18,NA,CASSAGDRGASSYNEQFF,TGCGCCAGCAGCGCTGGGGACAGGGGGGCCAGCTCCTACAATGAGCAGTTCTTC
TRBJ2-1,TRBV6-5,NA,15,NA,CASSYRQVLDNEQFF,TGTGCCAGCAGTTACCGGCAGGTCCTCGACAATGAGCAGTTCTTC
TRBJ2-1,TRBV4-2,TRBD2,17,few,CASSQAPLSGRSNEQFF,TGTGCCAGCAGCCAAGCTCCACTCAGCGGGAGAAGCAATGAGCAGTTCTTC
TRBJ1-6,TRBV3-1,NA,12,many,CASSQAGSPLHF,TGTGCCAGCAGCCAAGCCGGTTCACCCCTCCACTTT
TRBJ2-5,TRBV6-5,NA,13,NA,CASGFKGRETQYF,TGTGCCAGCGGTTTCAAGGGACGAGAGACCCAGTACTTC
TRBJ2-5,TRBV12-3/TRBV12-4,TRBD2,14,few,CASSLGGGPKTQYF,TGTGCCAGCAGTTTGGGGGGAGGGCCTAAGACCCAGTACTTC
TRBJ2-2,TRBV6-2/TRBV6-3,NA,14,few,CASRGVTDTGELFF,TGTGCCAGCAGAGGGGTAACGGATACCGGGGAGCTGTTTTTT
TRBJ2-2,TRBV11-2,TRBD2,17,few,CASSLGFSSGNTGELFF,TGTGCCAGCAGCTTAGGTTTTTCTAGCGGGAACACCGGGGAGCTGTTTTTT
TRBJ2-7,TRBV10-2,TRBD2,15,many,CASSDTGLAGYEQYF,TGCGCCAGCAGTGACACGGGACTAGCGGGCTACGAGCAGTACTTC
TRBJ2-2,TRBV7-3,NA,15,NA,CASSLNAGFTGELFF,TGTGCCAGCAGCTTAAACGCGGGATTCACCGGGGAGCTGTTTTTT
TRBJ1-1,TRBV2,NA,14,few,CASSFATRGTEAFF,TGTGCCAGCAGTTTTGCGACGCGGGGCACTGAAGCTTTCTTT
TRBJ1-5,TRBV4-1,NA,18,many,CASSQDRTGVRSNQPQHF,TGCGCCAGCAGCCAAGATCGGACGGGGGTTCGAAGCAATCAGCCCCAGCATTTT
TRBJ2-3,TRBV28,TRBD2,15,NA,CASSGSGTITDTQYF,TGTGCCAGCAGTGGATCCGGGACTATCACAGATACGCAGTATTTT
TRBJ2-7,TRBV29-1,NA,11,many,CSVYDSYEQYF,TGCAGCGTTTACGACAGTTACGAGCAGTACTTC
TRBJ2-7,TRBV20-1,NA,13,few,CSAARGSSYEQYF,TGCAGTGCGGCTAGAGGGAGCTCCTACGAGCAGTACTTC
TRBJ2-7,TRBV7-3,TRBD2,14,few,CASSPTSASYEQYF,TGTGCCAGCAGCCCCACTAGCGCGAGCTACGAGCAGTACTTC
TRBJ2-3,TRBV5-6,NA,13,few,CASSYSGTDTQYF,TGTGCCAGCAGTTATAGTGGAACAGATACGCAGTATTTT
TRBJ2-5,TRBV28,NA,14,few,CASTPSAGRETQYF,TGTGCCAGCACCCCGAGCGCCGGCAGAGAGACCCAGTACTTC